The sequence of this T cell receptor (beta chain) was determined in a study of response to subunit inactivated influenza vaccine. TCRdb reanalysed the RT-PCR reads using MiXCR and keeps one entry per CDR3 protein. Seen here are 500,000 to 700,000 distinct CDR3 sequences, approximately 22% observed once, and the top ten hold 2.5% to 3%. J was trimmed by 4 bases and V by 2 bases; bases with no gene match: 7. The CDR3 sequence is 16 residues long. CDR1 and CDR2 from the germline V gene are SEHNR and FQNEAQ (reference sequence). These data were also filed under a second study, of T cells expressing NK-cell markers. That paper notes: cDNA encoding TCR beta was synthesized via 5'RACE template switching incorporating UMIs.

The chain has TRBV7-9 and TRBJ2-3, with 9 nucleotides matching TRBD2. This sequence originates from a middle-aged man who received an inactivated influenza vaccine. The sequencing used CD4+ T cells sorted from PBMCs, collected about 12 days after vaccination. CDR3 loop: CASSLLGASGADTQYF. CDR3 DNA sequence: TGTGCCAGCAGCTTACTAGGTGCTAGCGGGGCAGATACGCAGTATTTT.